This paragraph covers one T cell receptor beta chain sequence. Participants' own reports of clinical history determined their cohort assignment. Donors in Cohort 3 who had recovered were those with two negative PCRs, healthcare professional clearance, or resolution of their symptoms. This specimen belongs to a study of blood T cell repertoires in COVID-19. Study background: Samples came from the United States, Italy and Spain, spanning acute and convalescent COVID-19.

Sequencing used immunoSEQ multiplex PCR; TCRdb keeps in-frame clones, though not all of them. The sample holds hundreds of thousands of clones, 90% seen once. CDR3 size: 13 residues. Germline V gene sequence: CDR1 GTSNPN, CDR2 SVGIG (reference sequence). Losses at the gene ends were 5 bases for V and 7 bases for J; bases not matched to a gene: 9. The clonotype comes from a man in his fifties or sixties who had recovered from COVID-19. The specimen was PBMCs or T cells enriched from blood (not recorded which). The chain carries TRBV30 and TRBJ2-7, with 9 bases aligning to TRBD2. In DNA form, the CDR3 reads TGTGCCTGGGACGACCGGCTAGCGGGGGAGCAGTACTTC. Its translation: CAWDDRLAGEQYF.